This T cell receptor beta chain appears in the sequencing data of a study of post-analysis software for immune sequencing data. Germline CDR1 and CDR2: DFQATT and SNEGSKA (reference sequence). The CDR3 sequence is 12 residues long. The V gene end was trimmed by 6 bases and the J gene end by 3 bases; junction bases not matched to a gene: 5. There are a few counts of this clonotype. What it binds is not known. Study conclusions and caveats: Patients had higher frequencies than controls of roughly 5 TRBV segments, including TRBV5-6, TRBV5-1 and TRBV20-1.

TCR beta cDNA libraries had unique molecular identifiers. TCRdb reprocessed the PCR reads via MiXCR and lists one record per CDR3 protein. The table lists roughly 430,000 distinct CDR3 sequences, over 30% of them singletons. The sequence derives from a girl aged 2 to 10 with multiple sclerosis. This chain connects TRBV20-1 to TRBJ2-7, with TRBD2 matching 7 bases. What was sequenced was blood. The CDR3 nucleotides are TGCAGTGCCGCCGCGGGGGACTACGAGCAGTACTTC. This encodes CSAAAGDYEQYF.